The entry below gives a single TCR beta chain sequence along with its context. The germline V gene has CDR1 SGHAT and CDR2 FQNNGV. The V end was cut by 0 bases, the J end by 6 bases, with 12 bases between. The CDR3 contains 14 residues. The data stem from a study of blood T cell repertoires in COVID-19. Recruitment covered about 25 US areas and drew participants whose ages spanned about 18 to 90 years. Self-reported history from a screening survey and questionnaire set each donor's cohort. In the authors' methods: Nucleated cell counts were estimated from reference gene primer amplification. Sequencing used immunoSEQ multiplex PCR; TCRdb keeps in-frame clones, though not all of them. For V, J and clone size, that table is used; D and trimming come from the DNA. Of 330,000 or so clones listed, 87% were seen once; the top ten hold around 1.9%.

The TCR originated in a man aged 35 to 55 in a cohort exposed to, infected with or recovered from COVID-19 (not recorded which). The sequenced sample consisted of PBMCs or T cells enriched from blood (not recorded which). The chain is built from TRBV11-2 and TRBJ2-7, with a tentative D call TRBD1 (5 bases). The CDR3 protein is CASSLEVRVGEQYF. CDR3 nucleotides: TGTGCCAGCAGCTTAGAGGTCAGGGTAGGCGAGCAGTACTTC.